This T cell receptor beta chain was captured in a study of blood T cell repertoires in COVID-19. Study-level background: PBMCs, B-cell-depleted T cells, or T cells provided the cDNA or gDNA that made up the material.

Authors' methods: Estimation of nucleated cell counts relied on the amplification of reference gene primers. Generated by immunoSEQ multiplex PCR, the TCRdb table keeps only in-frame clones and is missing some. That table gives V, J and clone size, and the DNA gave D and trimming. The sample includes under 80,000 clones, about 83% seen only once; the top ten take less than 45%. The sample was peripheral blood. This receptor was taken from a man older than 75 with acute or convalescent COVID-19.

The DNA for the CDR3 is TGTGCCAGCAGCCAAGATTTGGTAGAGCTTTCCCACAATGAGCAGTTCTTC. It translates to CASSQDLVELSHNEQFF. V and J are TRBV3-1 (or the pseudogene TRBV3-2) and TRBJ2-1; D is unresolved. Per the germline V gene, CDR1 is LGHDT and CDR2 is YNNKEL (reference sequence). The CDR3 length is 17 residues. With 0 bases removed from V and 5 bases from J, the gap between germline ends came to 17 bases.